The clone carrying this T cell receptor beta chain showed up just a few times. Its cognate antigen is unknown. V lost 6 bases and J lost 7, with 13 bases in between. Germline V gene sequence: CDR1 SEHNR, CDR2 FQNEAQ (reference sequence). This CDR3 is built from 13 residues. These data come from a study of blood T cells in healthy people across ages. For the second PCR, which ran for about 7 to 11 cycles, a sample-barcoded 5' primer and a J-beta primer mix were used. TCRdb re-derived calls from the 5' RACE reads in MiXCR, one entry per CDR3 protein. The sample includes about 1.7 million distinct CDR3 sequences, about 30% seen only once; the top ten take 7.7%. Regarding the study as a whole: The study found TCR beta diversity correlated strongly with naive T cell percentage. Investigators viewed diversity estimates from one million T cells as underestimates, the study reported.

Sequencing was done on a sample of blood. This TCR derives from a woman in her twenties or thirties in good health. This chain joins TRBV7-9 and TRBJ2-1; tentative D call: TRBD1 (5 bases). In nucleotides, the CDR3 is TGTGCCAGCAGACCTGGGGCTACTAATGAGCAGTTCTTC. Protein: CASRPGATNEQFF.